The 29 T cell receptor beta chains below all came from one sample that was sequenced in a study of blood T cell repertoires in COVID-19. Profiled with immunoSEQ multiplex PCR; TCRdb holds only in-frame clones, not every one. This sample has about 330,000 clones, with around 90% found just once. Sequenced sample: peripheral blood. The receptors shown here come from a man younger than 45 with COVID-19, enrolled during active disease.

Points on this clone: The sample carries other DNA sequences with the same CDR3. The gene calls are TRBV12-3 or TRBV12-4 and TRBJ1-1, with D perhaps TRBD1 (5 bases). The germline V and J ends were trimmed by 3 bases and 4 bases, with 6 bases remaining between them. This CDR3 region has 12 residues. CDR3 region: CASSFGGTEAFF. The CDR3 DNA reads as TGTGCCAGCAGTTTCGGGGGCACTGAAGCTTTCTTT.

This clone has just one count. The rearrangement uses TRBV15 and TRBJ1-1; weak D call: TRBD1 (6 bases). This CDR3 contains 15 residues. Trimming removed 5 bases from V and 4 bases from J, with 17 bases in between. CDR1 is LNHNV and CDR2 is YYDKDF in the germline V gene (reference sequence). Here the CDR3 DNA reads TGTGCCACCAGCTCTGAGGGGCGCAGGGGCACTGAAGCTTTCTTT. Residues: CATSSEGRRGTEAFF.

This sequence joins TRBV9 and TRBJ1-3, with 9 bases aligning to TRBD1. Germline lookup yields CDR1 SGDLS and CDR2 YYNGEE. This CDR3 contains 14 residues. The V and J ends lost 3 bases and 6 bases, in that order; junction bases with no gene match: 4. The chain's CDR3 is CASSGGQGKNTIYF. The CDR3 region has the DNA TGTGCCAGCAGCGGGGGACAGGGTAAAAACACCATATATTTT.

The V and J genes are TRBV9 and TRBJ2-1, with 14 bases lining up with TRBD2. Germline V gives CDR1 SGDLS, CDR2 YYNGEE. This CDR3 is built from 17 residues. The V and J ends lost 0 bases and 6 bases, in that order; junction bases with no gene match: 5. Here the CDR3 DNA reads TGTGCCAGCAGCGTAGCAGTAGGACTAGCGGGGGGCAATGAGCAGTTCTTC. It specifies CASSVAVGLAGGNEQFF. The full variable domain, with the rest looked up from reference TRBV9 and TRBJ2-1, is DSGVTQTPKHLITATGQRVTLRCSPRSGDLSVYWYQQSLDQGLQFLIQYYNGEERAKGNILERFSAQQFPDLHSELNLSSLELGDSALYFCASSVAVGLAGGNEQFFGPGTRLTVL.

The chain carries TRBV2 and TRBJ2-5; 7 bases agree with TRBD1. CDR1 is SNHLY, CDR2 FYNNEI, per germline. CDR3 size: 15 residues. V trimming: 4 bases; J trimming: 0 bases; junction bases outside the gene matches: 5. The CDR3 nucleotides read TGTGCCAGCAGTGCACAGGGGACCTACCAAGAGACCCAGTACTTC. The encoded protein is CASSAQGTYQETQYF.

The sample holds one count of this clone. The chain has TRBV6-5 and TRBJ2-7; possible D gene TRBD2, 6 bases. V gave up 6 bases and J gave up 0 bases, with 15 bases separating them. Per the germline V gene, CDR1 is MNHEY and CDR2 is SVGAGI. The CDR3 extends over 15 amino acids. CDR3 in amino acids: CASRDDARGSYEQYF. For the CDR3, the DNA is TGTGCCAGCAGAGACGACGCGCGGGGCTCCTACGAGCAGTACTTC.

The rearrangement links TRBV12-5 to TRBJ2-7, with D maybe TRBD1 (6 bases). Trimming took 4 bases from V and 5 from J, leaving 15 bases between them. Germline V gives CDR1 LGHNT, CDR2 FRNRAP. The CDR3 extends over 14 amino acids. The CDR3 nucleotides are TGTGCTAGTGGTTCGCAGGGGTTTAGCGACGAGCAGTACTTC. This codes for CASGSQGFSDEQYF.

This clone was counted a few times. This chain links TRBV7-2 with TRBJ1-5, with TRBD1 matching 8 bases. Germline CDR1 reads SGHTA; CDR2 reads FQGNSA. V trimming: 5 bases; J trimming: 5 bases; junction bases outside the gene matches: 14. There are 17 residues in the CDR3. CDR3 sequence (DNA): TGTGCCAGCAGCCTGTTTGGCAGGGGGCTGGGGTATCAGCCCCAGCATTTT. Protein sequence: CASSLFGRGLGYQPQHF.

This clone has just one count. CDR3 in amino acids: CASRPFQGTGELFF. The CDR3 DNA reads as TGTGCCAGCAGGCCTTTCCAGGGGACCGGGGAGCTGTTTTTT. The V call is TRBV7-2, the J call TRBJ2-2; the D gene is possibly TRBD1 (6 bases). Germline lookup yields CDR1 SGHTA and CDR2 FQGNSA. V lost 6 bases and J 5 bases, leaving 13 bases between the germline ends. The CDR3 runs to 14 residues.

This clone was found once. The CDR3 nucleotides read TGTGCCAGCAGCTCTACTCCCGGGACTAGCGGGAGGCTGTACGAGCAGTACTTC. Translating gives CASSSTPGTSGRLYEQYF. The V call is TRBV7-2, the J call TRBJ2-7, with 15 bases aligning to TRBD2. The CDR3 covers 18 residues. CDR1 and CDR2 from the germline V gene are SGHTA and FQGNSA. V lost 4 bases, J lost 4 bases, and 11 bases stayed unmatched.

The genes are TRBV7-2 and TRBJ1-3; maybe TRBD1 (5 bases). Germline loops: CDR1 SGHTA, CDR2 FQGNSA. The CDR3 is 14 residues long. Trimming stripped 5 bases from V and 2 bases from J, with 10 bases between. The CDR3 coding sequence is TGTGCCAGCAGCCTGGGCAGGGCTGGAAACACCATATATTTT. Translation: CASSLGRAGNTIYF.

The table lists this clone with a count of one. The rearrangement uses TRBV24-1 and TRBJ2-3, with 8 nucleotides matching TRBD1. Germline-derived CDR1 and CDR2 are KGHDR and SFDVKD. The CDR3 sequence is 15 residues long. Trimming removed 5 bases from V and 1 base from J; junction bases left unmatched: 4. The CDR3 here is CATSAPGGGTDTQYF. For the CDR3, the DNA is TGTGCCACCAGTGCCCCAGGGGGCGGCACAGATACGCAGTATTTT.

This clone has only one observation. The chain is built from TRBV28 and TRBJ2-5; D call uncertain. Germline V gene lookup returns CDR1 MDHEN and CDR2 SYDVKM. The CDR3 covers 11 residues. Trimming took 7 bases from V and 2 from J, leaving 5 bases between them. CDR3 nucleotides: TGTGCCAGCAACAGACAAGAGACCCAGTACTTC. The encoded protein is CASNRQETQYF.

The rearrangement uses TRBV7-6 and TRBJ2-3; 7 nucleotides align to TRBD1. V shed 4 bases, J shed 4 bases, and the junction held 20 bases outside the gene matches. CDR1 is SGHVS, CDR2 FNYEAQ, per germline. This CDR3 region has 19 residues. The DNA for the CDR3 is TGTGCCAGCAGCTCACTTCGGACAGGTTCGGGTTGGGCTGCAGATACGCAGTATTTT. This codes for CASSSLRTGSGWAADTQYF.

This chain connects TRBV19 to TRBJ2-3; 16 bases match TRBD2. The CDR3 has 17 residues. J was trimmed by 6 bases and V by 4 bases; bases with no gene match: 7. Germline assignment: CDR1 LNHDA and CDR2 SQIVND (reference sequence). CDR3 region: CASSTPQGLAGGDTQYF. The CDR3 region has the DNA TGTGCCAGTAGTACACCTCAGGGACTAGCGGGAGGGGATACGCAGTATTTT.

This rearrangement joins TRBV7-9 to TRBJ1-2; D is ambiguous. V lost 5 bases and J 4 bases, leaving 14 bases between the germline ends. CDR1 is SEHNR and CDR2 is FQNEAQ in the germline V gene (reference sequence). The CDR3 has 14 amino acids. The DNA of the CDR3 is TGTGCCAGCAGCCCCCCCGGGTGGAGCTATGGCTACACCTTC. It yields the protein CASSPPGWSYGYTF.

The rearrangement links TRBV7-9 to TRBJ2-7, with TRBD2 identical over 13 bases. The ends lost 5 bases at V and 5 bases at J; junction bases unmatched: 9. Germline lookup yields CDR1 SEHNR and CDR2 FQNEAQ (reference sequence). The CDR3 totals 16 residues. This CDR3 reads CASSIKGLAGLHEQYF. The CDR3 nucleotides are TGTGCCAGCAGCATTAAGGGACTAGCGGGACTCCACGAGCAGTACTTC.

CDR3 sequence reads: CASSPGDRLSTDTQYF. The CDR3 DNA follows: TGTGCCAGCAGCCCAGGGGACAGGCTGAGCACAGATACGCAGTATTTT. The chain uses TRBV11-2 and TRBJ2-3, with 8 bases aligning to TRBD1. The CDR3 loop spans 16 amino acids. CDR1 and CDR2 (germline): SGHAT, FQNNGV. V lost 5 bases, J lost 0 bases, and 7 bases stayed unmatched.

The rearrangement joins TRBV11-2 to TRBJ1-2; 8 nucleotides align to TRBD1. Trimming cost V 5 bases and J 4 bases; bases outside gene matches: 6. Germline loops: CDR1 SGHAT, CDR2 FQNNGV. This CDR3 is built from 14 residues. As DNA, the CDR3 is TGTGCCAGCAGCGTCGGACAGGGAGGCTATGGCTACACCTTC. Its protein is CASSVGQGGYGYTF.

This chain joins TRBV5-1 and TRBJ1-2, with TRBD1 as a possible D gene (5 bases). The length of the CDR3 is 14 residues. CDR1 SGHRS and CDR2 YFSETQ come from the germline V gene. V was clipped by 4 bases and J by 4 bases, with 14 bases between them. The CDR3 coding sequence is TGCGCCAGCAGCCAGGTGGGGCTCGGCTATGGCTACACCTTC. It is translated as CASSQVGLGYGYTF. The whole variable domain, remainder taken from reference TRBV5-1 and TRBJ1-2, is KAGVTQTPRYLIKTRGQQVTLSCSPISGHRSVSWYQQTPGQGLQFLFEYFSETQRNKGNFPGRFSGRQFSNSRSEMNVSTLELGDSALYLCASSQVGLGYGYTFGSGTRLTVV.

The chain carries TRBV7-9 and TRBJ1-6; D is perhaps TRBD1 (5 bases). Germline CDR1 is SEHNR and CDR2 is FQNEAQ (reference sequence). The CDR3 is 17 amino acids. Between the trimmed V and J ends, which lost 4 bases and 10 bases, there was a span of 23 bases. CDR3 sequence (DNA): TGTGCCAGCAGCTCTACTTATACGGGACTCGGGGCGTCACCCCTCCACTTT. Translating gives CASSSTYTGLGASPLHF.

The rearrangement links TRBV27 to TRBJ2-6, with a possible D match to TRBD1 (6 bases). V lost 0 bases to trimming and J lost 2 bases, with 11 bases between them. CDR3 length equals 17 residues. Per the germline V gene, CDR1 is MNHEY and CDR2 is SMNVEV (reference sequence). The CDR3 nucleotides are TGTGCCAGCAGTTTATCGCAGGGGAAGCCTGGGGCCAACGTCCTGACTTTC. Residues: CASSLSQGKPGANVLTF.

V and J are TRBV19 and TRBJ2-5, with 10 nucleotides matching TRBD1. Germline V gene lookup returns CDR1 LNHDA and CDR2 SQIVND (reference sequence). This CDR3 comprises 15 residues. V was pared by 5 bases and J by 3 bases, with 6 bases of the junction left unmatched. CDR3 nucleotide sequence: TGTGCCAGTAGTGGATCCGGGACAGGGGAAGAGACCCAGTACTTC. Translating gives CASSGSGTGEETQYF.

The chain has TRBV7-9 and TRBJ1-2; D gene ambiguous. Deletions cut 7 bases from V and 2 bases from J, with 14 bases between. This CDR3 is 14 amino acids long. Germline V lookup: CDR1 SEHNR, CDR2 FQNEAQ (reference sequence). The CDR3 sequence: CASNAPDGNYGYTF. In nucleotides, the CDR3 is TGTGCCAGCAACGCCCCTGACGGGAACTATGGCTACACCTTC.

The rearrangement links TRBV7-2 to TRBJ2-5, with D perhaps matching TRBD2 (5 bases). This CDR3 is built from 16 residues. V lost 3 bases, J lost 5 bases, and 19 bases lay in between. The germline CDR1 and CDR2 sequences are SGHTA and FQGNSA. CDR3 region: CASSFVSGMIAETQYF. CDR3 sequence (DNA): TGTGCCAGCAGCTTTGTATCGGGGATGATTGCGGAGACCCAGTACTTC.

The V and J genes are TRBV7-2 and TRBJ1-2; 8 bases align to TRBD1. Germline loops: CDR1 SGHTA, CDR2 FQGNSA. This CDR3 region has 15 residues. J was trimmed by 4 bases and V by 5 bases; bases with no gene match: 9. CDR3 in DNA: TGTGCCAGCAGCGCGGGGACAGGTCCCCTCTATGGCTACACCTTC. Amino acid sequence: CASSAGTGPLYGYTF. Variable domain in full (rest from reference TRBV7-2 and TRBJ1-2): GAGVSQSPSNKVTEKGKDVELRCDPISGHTALYWYRQSLGQGLEFLIYFQGNSAPDKSGLPSDRFSAERTGGSVSTLTIQRTQQEDSAVYLCASSAGTGPLYGYTFGSGTRLTVV.

The chain joins TRBV4-3 to TRBJ1-6; TRBD1 might be the D (6 bases). This CDR3 spans 16 amino acids. Germline assignment: CDR1 LGHNA and CDR2 YSLEER. V gave up 0 bases and J gave up 9 bases, with 15 bases separating them. CDR3 amino acids: CASSQEWQGSFSPLHF. In DNA, the CDR3 is TGCGCCAGCAGCCAAGAATGGCAGGGGTCATTTTCACCCCTCCACTTT.

The V gene is TRBV19, the J gene TRBJ1-2, with D hard to call. Looked up from germline, CDR1 is LNHDA and CDR2 is SQIVND (reference sequence). CDR3 length: 15 residues. Trimming removed 5 bases from V and 4 bases from J, with 17 bases in between. In DNA, the CDR3 is TGTGCCAGTAGTCCGGGATACAGAGGTGGCTATGGCTACACCTTC. This gives the protein CASSPGYRGGYGYTF.

The CDR3 region is CASSQLDSLNTEAFF. CDR3 DNA sequence: TGTGCCAGCAGCCAACTGGACAGTTTGAACACTGAAGCTTTCTTT. This sequence joins TRBV6-5 and TRBJ1-1, with a weak D call TRBD1 (6 bases). Germline CDR1 reads MNHEY; CDR2 reads SVGAGI. The CDR3 length is 15 residues. V gave up 6 bases and J gave up 0 bases, with 14 bases separating them.